This is a list of T cell receptor beta chains from one sample in a study of OX40 agonist ivuxolimab in advanced cancers. Method: immunoSEQ multiplex PCR; TCRdb's copy keeps in-frame clones and lacks some. Among about 59,000 clones listed, over 80% were seen once. The sequencing here drew on CD4+ or CD8+ T cells sorted from blood, taken in a trial of the OX40 agonist ivuxolimab. These receptors were obtained from an adult with an advanced solid tumor such as melanoma, head and neck, liver or kidney cancer. Each CDR3 is given without its conserved first and last residue. D genes are given only for firm matches. Only some rows state a clone size, as once, few, many or a class for expanded clones.

NA | TRBJ1-1 | TRBV6-5 | NA | ASNRESPEAF
NA | TRBJ2-5 | TRBV6-6 | NA | ASSALRRFQETQY
NA | TRBJ2-2 | TRBV9 | NA | ASSVAGAGSTGELF
NA | TRBJ2-5 | TRBV4-2 | NA | ASSQDPQGEETQY
NA | TRBJ2-6 | TRBV18 | NA | ASSPYRVRDSGANVLT
NA | TRBJ2-1 | TRBV19 | TRBD1 | ASSKRGQGFRGRDNEQF
NA | TRBJ2-3 | TRBV21-1 | NA | ASSCRWDLPVHTQY
NA | TRBJ1-1 | TRBV28 | NA | ASSYEGNTEAF
NA | TRBJ2-7 | TRBV28 | TRBD2 | ASSSLAVSYEQY
NA | TRBJ2-3 | TRBV29-1 | TRBD2 | SVKLAGGPDTQY
NA | TRBJ2-3 | TRBV5-4 | NA | ASSPRVQKTDTQY
NA | TRBJ2-3 | TRBV7-9 | TRBD2 | ASSPTSGGAGNSQY
NA | TRBJ1-1 | TRBV30 | NA | AWKFRTLGTEAF
NA | TRBJ1-1 | TRBV15 | TRBD1 | ATSSGGDNTEAF
NA | TRBJ1-5 | TRBV6-5 | TRBD1 | ASSRDSPLVPQH
once | TRBJ2-1 | TRBV11-3 | TRBD2 | ASSLGSGRANEQF
NA | TRBJ2-7 | TRBV27 | TRBD1 | ASSSPGQGFGEQY
NA | TRBJ1-1 | TRBV10-3 | NA | AISEGGFMNTEAF
NA | TRBJ2-1 | TRBV5-1 | NA | ASSMSYNEQF
NA | TRBJ2-1 | TRBV20-1 | NA | SVKRTNEQF
NA | TRBJ2-5 | TRBV5-8 | NA | ASSLQGHNQETQY
few | TRBJ1-3 | TRBV7-2 | NA | ASSLEAGGSGNTIY
NA | TRBJ2-5 | TRBV28 | TRBD1 | ASSSVAAAQGETQY
NA | TRBJ1-4 | TRBV11-2 | NA | ASSSQGSHNEKLF
NA | TRBJ2-1 | TRBV6-5 | NA | ASRTVYNEQF
NA | TRBJ2-5 | TRBV10-2 | TRBD1 | ASADRGPQETQY
once | TRBJ2-7 | TRBV20-1 | NA | SVQYSYEQY
NA | TRBJ2-1 | TRBV5-6 | TRBD1 | ASSLVGQGVDNEQF
NA | TRBJ2-4 | TRBV12-2 | NA | ASRFPCRAKNIQY
NA | TRBJ2-7 | TRBV28 | NA | ASSLGQFRYEQY
NA | TRBJ2-7 | TRBV6-6 | NA | ASSLIRRPYEQY
few | TRBJ2-7 | TRBV4-3 | NA | ASSQEGGYEQY
NA | TRBJ2-3 | TRBV6-5 | NA | ASSSRRDTQY
NA | TRBJ2-7 | TRBV10-3 | TRBD2 | AIGRREGNEQY